A selection of T cell receptor beta chains follows, all from one sample in a study of T cells after yellow fever vaccination. TCRdb recomputed calls from the 5' RACE reads with MiXCR, one row per CDR3 protein. The data contain about 350,000 distinct CDR3 sequences, roughly 4.3% of them singletons. The source material was PBMCs, sampled 5 days after the yellow fever booster vaccination. Every receptor here comes from a man aged 18 to 29 who received the YFV17D yellow fever vaccine. Both conserved end residues are part of each CDR3. A D gene is named only where the DNA matches it firmly. A row's size may be missing; if present it is once, few, many or a size class.

D gene: .; V gene: TRBV7-9; clone size: .; J gene: TRBJ1-1; CDR3 protein: CASAAEAFF; CDR3 DNA: TGTGCCAGCGCGGCTGAAGCTTTCTTT
D gene: TRBD2; V gene: TRBV2; clone size: .; J gene: TRBJ2-3; CDR3 protein: CASGAGTTDTDTQYF; CDR3 DNA: TGTGCCAGCGGGGCCGGGACTACCGACACAGATACGCAGTATTTT
D gene: .; V gene: TRBV27; clone size: many; J gene: TRBJ2-7; CDR3 protein: CASRATAASVYEQYF; CDR3 DNA: TGTGCCAGCCGGGCGACTGCCGCTAGCGTCTACGAGCAGTACTTC
D gene: TRBD1; V gene: TRBV7-3; clone size: .; J gene: TRBJ1-1; CDR3 protein: CASSSVRGTEAFF; CDR3 DNA: TGTGCCAGCAGCTCGGTCAGGGGGACTGAAGCTTTCTTT
D gene: .; V gene: TRBV4-2; clone size: .; J gene: TRBJ2-5; CDR3 protein: CASSHPGTGYHETQYF; CDR3 DNA: TGTGCCAGCAGCCACCCCGGGACGGGGTACCATGAGACCCAGTACTTC
D gene: .; V gene: TRBV12-3/TRBV12-4; clone size: many; J gene: TRBJ1-2; CDR3 protein: CASSFTRDPSF; CDR3 DNA: TGTGCCAGCAGTTTCACCAGGGACCCGTCCTTC
D gene: .; V gene: TRBV7-2; clone size: .; J gene: TRBJ1-3; CDR3 protein: CASSLGVRRGTIYF; CDR3 DNA: TGTGCCAGCAGCTTGGGAGTTCGGAGGGGCACCATATATTTT
D gene: .; V gene: TRBV7-8; clone size: few; J gene: TRBJ2-2; CDR3 protein: CASSLGWQSTGELFF; CDR3 DNA: TGTGCCAGCAGCTTAGGATGGCAGAGCACCGGGGAGCTGTTTTTT
D gene: .; V gene: TRBV21-1; clone size: once; J gene: TRBJ2-5; CDR3 protein: CASSLCSVQYF; CDR3 DNA: TGTGCCAGCAGCTTATGTTCAGTGCAGTACTTC
D gene: .; V gene: TRBV19; clone size: .; J gene: TRBJ2-5; CDR3 protein: CASSLLLGVETQYF; CDR3 DNA: TGTGCCAGTAGTCTCCTCTTAGGGGTGGAGACCCAGTACTTC
D gene: .; V gene: TRBV7-2; clone size: .; J gene: TRBJ2-7; CDR3 protein: CASSLPSTREQYF; CDR3 DNA: TGTGCCAGCAGCCTCCCCTCGACGAGGGAGCAGTACTTC
D gene: .; V gene: TRBV7-9; clone size: few; J gene: TRBJ2-1; CDR3 protein: CASSSRGPSYNEQFF; CDR3 DNA: TGTGCCAGCAGCTCGAGAGGGCCCTCCTACAATGAGCAGTTCTTC
D gene: TRBD1; V gene: TRBV5-1; clone size: many; J gene: TRBJ2-1; CDR3 protein: CASSLLGTGGGEQFF; CDR3 DNA: TGCGCCAGCAGCTTGCTAGGGACAGGGGGCGGTGAGCAGTTCTTC
D gene: TRBD2; V gene: TRBV4-1; clone size: few; J gene: TRBJ2-2; CDR3 protein: CASSRTGLAGTNTGELFF; CDR3 DNA: TGCGCCAGCAGCCGTACGGGACTAGCGGGGACGAACACCGGGGAGCTGTTTTTT
D gene: .; V gene: TRBV4-3; clone size: few; J gene: TRBJ1-4; CDR3 protein: CASSQGQGDEKLFF; CDR3 DNA: TGCGCCAGCAGCCAAGGGCAGGGAGATGAAAAACTGTTTTTT
D gene: .; V gene: TRBV20-1; clone size: few; J gene: TRBJ2-4; CDR3 protein: CSARDGRLLTKNIQYF; CDR3 DNA: TGCAGTGCTAGAGATGGGAGGTTATTGACCAAAAACATTCAGTACTTC
D gene: TRBD1; V gene: TRBV6-6; clone size: .; J gene: TRBJ1-1; CDR3 protein: CASRDQGAMREAFF; CDR3 DNA: TGTGCCAGCAGAGACCAGGGGGCGATGCGTGAAGCTTTCTTT
D gene: TRBD1; V gene: TRBV9; clone size: many; J gene: TRBJ1-1; CDR3 protein: CASSRLTGASGTEAFF; CDR3 DNA: TGTGCCAGCAGCAGGCTGACAGGGGCATCGGGGACTGAAGCTTTCTTT
D gene: TRBD1; V gene: TRBV10-3; clone size: few; J gene: TRBJ2-7; CDR3 protein: CAISERISGTVSSYEQYF; CDR3 DNA: TGTGCCATCAGTGAGAGAATCTCCGGGACAGTGAGCTCCTACGAGCAGTACTTC
D gene: .; V gene: TRBV2; clone size: many; J gene: TRBJ2-2; CDR3 protein: CASSRAFTGELFF; CDR3 DNA: TGTGCCAGCAGCCGGGCCTTCACCGGGGAGCTGTTTTTT
D gene: TRBD2; V gene: TRBV3-1; clone size: .; J gene: TRBJ2-3; CDR3 protein: CASSQEIPSGATDTQYF; CDR3 DNA: TGTGCCAGCAGCCAAGAAATACCTAGCGGGGCCACAGATACGCAGTATTTT
D gene: .; V gene: TRBV29-1; clone size: .; J gene: TRBJ2-2; CDR3 protein: CSATVSGELFF; CDR3 DNA: TGCAGCGCCACCGTATCCGGGGAGCTGTTTTTT
D gene: .; V gene: TRBV6-5; clone size: few; J gene: TRBJ2-3; CDR3 protein: CASSRRTARTDTQYF; CDR3 DNA: TGTGCCAGCAGTCGCCGGACAGCCAGGACAGATACGCAGTATTTT
D gene: .; V gene: TRBV18; clone size: .; J gene: TRBJ2-7; CDR3 protein: CASSPLTGPSYEQYF; CDR3 DNA: TGTGCCAGCTCACCATTGACAGGACCCTCCTACGAGCAGTACTTC
D gene: .; V gene: TRBV30; clone size: many; J gene: TRBJ2-3; CDR3 protein: CAWNRADTQYF; CDR3 DNA: TGTGCCTGGAACAGGGCGGATACGCAGTATTTT